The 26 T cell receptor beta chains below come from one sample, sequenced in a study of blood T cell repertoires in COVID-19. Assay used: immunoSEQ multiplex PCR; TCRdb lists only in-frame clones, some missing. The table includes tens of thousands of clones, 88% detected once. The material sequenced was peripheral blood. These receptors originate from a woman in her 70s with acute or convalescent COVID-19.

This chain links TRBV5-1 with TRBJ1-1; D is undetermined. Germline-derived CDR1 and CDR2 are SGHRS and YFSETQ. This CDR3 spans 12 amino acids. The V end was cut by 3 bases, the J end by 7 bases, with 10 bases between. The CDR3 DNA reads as TGCGCCAGCAGCTCGGTCGGGTATGAAGCTTTCTTT. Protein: CASSSVGYEAFF.

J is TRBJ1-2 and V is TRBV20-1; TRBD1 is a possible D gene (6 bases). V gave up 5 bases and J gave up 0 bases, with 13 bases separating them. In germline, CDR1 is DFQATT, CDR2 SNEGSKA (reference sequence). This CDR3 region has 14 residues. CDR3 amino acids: CSACDRLSNYGYTF. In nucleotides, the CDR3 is TGCAGTGCTTGTGACAGGCTATCTAACTATGGCTACACCTTC.

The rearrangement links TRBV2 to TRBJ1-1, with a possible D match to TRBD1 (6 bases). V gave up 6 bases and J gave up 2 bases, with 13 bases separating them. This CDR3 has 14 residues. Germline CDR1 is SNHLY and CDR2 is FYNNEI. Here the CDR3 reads CASRGPTGNTEAFF. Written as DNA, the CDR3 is TGTGCCAGCAGAGGACCGACAGGAAACACTGAAGCTTTCTTT.

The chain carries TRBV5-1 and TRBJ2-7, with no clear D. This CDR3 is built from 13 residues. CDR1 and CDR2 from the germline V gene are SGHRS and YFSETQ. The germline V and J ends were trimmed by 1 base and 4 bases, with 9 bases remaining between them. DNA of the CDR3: TGCGCCAGCAGCTTGTTTATATCTTACGAGCAGTACTTC. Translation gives CASSLFISYEQYF.

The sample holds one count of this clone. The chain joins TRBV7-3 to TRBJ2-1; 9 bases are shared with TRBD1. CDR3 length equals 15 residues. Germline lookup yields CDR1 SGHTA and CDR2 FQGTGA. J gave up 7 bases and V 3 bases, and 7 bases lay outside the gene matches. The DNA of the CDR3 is TGTGCCAGCAGCTTTGGGACAGGGAGTGGTAATGAGCAGTTCTTC. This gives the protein CASSFGTGSGNEQFF. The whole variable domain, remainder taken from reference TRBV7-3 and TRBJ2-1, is GAGVSQTPSNKVTEKGKYVELRCDPISGHTALYWYRQSLGQGPEFLIYFQGTGAADDSGLPNDRFFAVRPEGSVSTLKIQRTERGDSAVYLCASSFGTGSGNEQFFGPGTRLTVL.

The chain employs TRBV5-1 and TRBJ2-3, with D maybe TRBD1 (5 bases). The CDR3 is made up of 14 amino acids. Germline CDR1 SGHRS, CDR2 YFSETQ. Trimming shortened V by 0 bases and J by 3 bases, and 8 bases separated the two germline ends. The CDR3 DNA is TGCGCCAGCAGCTTGGAAAGGGGAACAGATACGCAGTATTTT. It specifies CASSLERGTDTQYF.

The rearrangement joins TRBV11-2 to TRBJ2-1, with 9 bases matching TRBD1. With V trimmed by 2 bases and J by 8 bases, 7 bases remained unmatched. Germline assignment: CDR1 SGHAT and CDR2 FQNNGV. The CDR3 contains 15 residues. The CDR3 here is CASSLTQGANYEQFF. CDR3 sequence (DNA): TGTGCCAGCAGCTTAACACAGGGGGCGAATTATGAGCAGTTCTTC. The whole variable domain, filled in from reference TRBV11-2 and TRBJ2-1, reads EAGVAQSPRYKIIEKRQSVAFWCNPISGHATLYWYQQILGQGPKLLIQFQNNGVVDDSQLPKDRFSAERLKGVDSTLKIQPAKLEDSAVYLCASSLTQGANYEQFFGPGTRLTVL.

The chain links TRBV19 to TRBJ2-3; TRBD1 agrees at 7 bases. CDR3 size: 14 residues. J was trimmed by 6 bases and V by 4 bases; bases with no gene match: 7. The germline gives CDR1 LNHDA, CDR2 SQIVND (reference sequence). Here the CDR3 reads CASSKRTGWDTQYF. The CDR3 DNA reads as TGTGCCAGTAGTAAAAGGACAGGCTGGGATACGCAGTATTTT.

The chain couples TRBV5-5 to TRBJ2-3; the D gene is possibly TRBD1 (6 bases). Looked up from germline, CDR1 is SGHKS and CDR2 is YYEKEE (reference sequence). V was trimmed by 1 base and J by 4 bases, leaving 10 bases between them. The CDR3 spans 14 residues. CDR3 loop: CASSLPGTPDTQYF. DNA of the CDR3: TGTGCCAGCAGCTTGCCGGGGACACCAGATACGCAGTATTTT.

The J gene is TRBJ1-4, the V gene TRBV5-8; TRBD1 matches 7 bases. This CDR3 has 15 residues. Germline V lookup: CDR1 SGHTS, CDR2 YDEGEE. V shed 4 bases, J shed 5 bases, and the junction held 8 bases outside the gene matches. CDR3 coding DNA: TGTGCCAGCAGCCCTGGGGACAGAAGCAATGAAAAACTGTTTTTT. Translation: CASSPGDRSNEKLFF.

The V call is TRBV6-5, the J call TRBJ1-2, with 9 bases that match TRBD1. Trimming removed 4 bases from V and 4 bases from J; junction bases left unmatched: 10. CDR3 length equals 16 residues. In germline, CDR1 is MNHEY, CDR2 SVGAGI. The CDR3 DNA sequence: TGTGCCAGCAGTTCCGTCCCGGGACAGGGTGTCTATGGCTACACCTTC. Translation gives CASSSVPGQGVYGYTF.

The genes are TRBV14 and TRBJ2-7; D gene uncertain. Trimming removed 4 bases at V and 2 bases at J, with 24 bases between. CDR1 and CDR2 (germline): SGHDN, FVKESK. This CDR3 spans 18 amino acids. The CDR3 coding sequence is TGTGCCAGCAGCCCGGAGTGGGTGCATGGCTTAAGAACCTACGAGCAGTACTTC. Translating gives CASSPEWVHGLRTYEQYF.

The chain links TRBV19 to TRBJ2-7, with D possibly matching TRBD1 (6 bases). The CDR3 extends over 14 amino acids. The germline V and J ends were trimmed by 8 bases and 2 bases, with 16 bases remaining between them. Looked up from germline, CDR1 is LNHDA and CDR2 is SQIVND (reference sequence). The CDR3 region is CASQPGHTTYEQYF. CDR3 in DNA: TGTGCCAGTCAGCCGGGACATACGACCTACGAGCAGTACTTC.

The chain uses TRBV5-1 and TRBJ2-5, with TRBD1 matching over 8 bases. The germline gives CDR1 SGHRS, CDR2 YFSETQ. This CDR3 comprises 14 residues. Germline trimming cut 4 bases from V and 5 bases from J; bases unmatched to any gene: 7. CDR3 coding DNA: TGCGCCAGCAGCCAGGGACAGGCCTCGGAGACCCAGTACTTC. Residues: CASSQGQASETQYF.

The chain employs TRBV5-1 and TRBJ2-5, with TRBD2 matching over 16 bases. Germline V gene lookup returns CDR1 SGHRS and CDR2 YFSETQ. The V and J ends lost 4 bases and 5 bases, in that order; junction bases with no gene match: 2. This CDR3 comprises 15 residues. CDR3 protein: CASSGTSGRGETQYF. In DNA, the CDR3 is TGCGCCAGCAGCGGGACTAGCGGGAGGGGGGAGACCCAGTACTTC.

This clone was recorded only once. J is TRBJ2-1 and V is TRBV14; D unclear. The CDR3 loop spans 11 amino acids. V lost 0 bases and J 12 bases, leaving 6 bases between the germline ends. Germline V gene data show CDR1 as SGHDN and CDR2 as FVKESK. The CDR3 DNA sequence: TGTGCCAGCAGCCAAGATGGGCGGCAGTTCTTC. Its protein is CASSQDGRQFF.

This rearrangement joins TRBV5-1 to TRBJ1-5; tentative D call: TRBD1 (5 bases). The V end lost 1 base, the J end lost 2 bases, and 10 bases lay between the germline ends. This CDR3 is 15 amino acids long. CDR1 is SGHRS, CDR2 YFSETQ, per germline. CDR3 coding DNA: TGCGCCAGCAGCTTGAGGGGTGAAGGCAATCAGCCCCAGCATTTT. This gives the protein CASSLRGEGNQPQHF.

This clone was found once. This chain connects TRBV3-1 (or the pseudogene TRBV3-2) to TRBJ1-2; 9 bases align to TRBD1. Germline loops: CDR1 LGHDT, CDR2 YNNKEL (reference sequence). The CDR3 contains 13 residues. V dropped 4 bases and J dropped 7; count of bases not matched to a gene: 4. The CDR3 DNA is TGTGCCAGCAGCCCAGACAGGGGGTTTGGCTACACCTTC. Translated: CASSPDRGFGYTF.

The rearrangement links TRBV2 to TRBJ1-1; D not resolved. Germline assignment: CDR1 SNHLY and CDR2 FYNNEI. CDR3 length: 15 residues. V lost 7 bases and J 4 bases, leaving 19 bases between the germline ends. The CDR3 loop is CASTSQRLEGTEAFF. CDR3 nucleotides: TGTGCCAGCACCTCCCAGCGCTTGGAAGGCACTGAAGCTTTCTTT.

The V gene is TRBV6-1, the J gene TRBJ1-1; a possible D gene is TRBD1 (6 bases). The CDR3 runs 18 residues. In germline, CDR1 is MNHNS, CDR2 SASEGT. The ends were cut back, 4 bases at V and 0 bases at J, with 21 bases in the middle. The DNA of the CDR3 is TGTGCCAGCAGTGTCCCTGGACAGCCCACGTTCATGAACACTGAAGCTTTCTTT. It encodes CASSVPGQPTFMNTEAFF.

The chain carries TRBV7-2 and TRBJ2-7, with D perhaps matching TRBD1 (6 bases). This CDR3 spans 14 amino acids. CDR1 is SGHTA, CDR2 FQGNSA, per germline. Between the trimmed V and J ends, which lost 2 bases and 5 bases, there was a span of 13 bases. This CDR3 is CASSLTQGSDEQYF. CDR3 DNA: TGTGCCAGCAGCTTAACCCAGGGGAGCGACGAGCAGTACTTC.

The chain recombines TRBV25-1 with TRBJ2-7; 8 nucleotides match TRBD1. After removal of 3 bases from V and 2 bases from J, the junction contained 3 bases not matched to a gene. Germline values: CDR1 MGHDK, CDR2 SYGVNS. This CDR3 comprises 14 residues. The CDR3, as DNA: TGTGCCAGCAGTGACGGGACAGGAGCCTACGAGCAGTACTTC. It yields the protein CASSDGTGAYEQYF.

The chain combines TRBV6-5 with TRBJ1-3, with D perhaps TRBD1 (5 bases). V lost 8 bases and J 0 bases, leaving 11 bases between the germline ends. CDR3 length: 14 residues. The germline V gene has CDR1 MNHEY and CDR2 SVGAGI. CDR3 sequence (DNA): TGTGCCAGCGCTAGACAGAGCTCTGGAAACACCATATATTTT. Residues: CASARQSSGNTIYF.

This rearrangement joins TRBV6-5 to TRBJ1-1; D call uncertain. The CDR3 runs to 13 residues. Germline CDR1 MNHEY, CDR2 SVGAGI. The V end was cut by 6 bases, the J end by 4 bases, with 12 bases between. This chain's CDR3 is CASSSERGTEAFF. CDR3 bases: TGTGCCAGCAGCTCTGAAAGAGGCACTGAAGCTTTCTTT.

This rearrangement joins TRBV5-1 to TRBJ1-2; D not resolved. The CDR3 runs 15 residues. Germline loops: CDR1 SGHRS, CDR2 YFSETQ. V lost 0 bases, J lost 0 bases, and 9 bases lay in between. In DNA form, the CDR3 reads TGCGCCAGCAGCTTGGCCCCGACAACTAACTATGGCTACACCTTC. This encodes CASSLAPTTNYGYTF.

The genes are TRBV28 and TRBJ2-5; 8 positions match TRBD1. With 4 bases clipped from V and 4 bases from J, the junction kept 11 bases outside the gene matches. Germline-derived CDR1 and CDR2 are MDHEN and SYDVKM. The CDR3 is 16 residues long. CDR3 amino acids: CASSSYGQGSRETQYF. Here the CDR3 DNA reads TGTGCCAGCAGTTCTTATGGACAGGGTTCCAGAGAGACCCAGTACTTC.